This TCR beta chain was sequenced during a study of blood T cell repertoires in COVID-19. Across the study: The United States, Italy and Spain supplied acute and convalescent COVID-19 samples.

The table lists this clone with a few counts. This CDR3 has 14 residues. Germline trimming cut 5 bases from V and 3 bases from J; bases unmatched to any gene: 6. CDR1 is SGHTA and CDR2 is FQGTGA in the germline V gene. The authors' processing: Scientists estimated how many nucleated cells there were by amplifying reference gene primers. Here immunoSEQ multiplex PCR was the method, and the copy in TCRdb shows in-frame clones only, minus some. For V, J and clone size, that table is used; D and trimming come from the DNA. The data hold about 260,000 clones, with about 85% observed a single time. This receptor was obtained from a man aged 55 to 70 with acute or convalescent COVID-19. Sample: peripheral blood. This chain connects TRBV7-3 to TRBJ2-5, with 7 bases identical to TRBD2. DNA of the CDR3: TGTGCCAGCAGCCCAAGCGGGGCCAAAGAGACCCAGTACTTC. Translation: CASSPSGAKETQYF.